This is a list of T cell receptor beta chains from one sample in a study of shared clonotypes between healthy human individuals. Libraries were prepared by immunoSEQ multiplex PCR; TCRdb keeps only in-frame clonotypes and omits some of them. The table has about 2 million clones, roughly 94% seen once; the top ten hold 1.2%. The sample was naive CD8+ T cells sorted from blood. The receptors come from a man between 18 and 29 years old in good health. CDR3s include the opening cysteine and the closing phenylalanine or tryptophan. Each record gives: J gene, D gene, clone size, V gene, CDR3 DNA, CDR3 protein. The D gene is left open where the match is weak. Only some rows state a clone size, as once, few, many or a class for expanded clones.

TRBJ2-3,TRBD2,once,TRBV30,TGTGCCTGGAGTTTGTTAGCGGGGCCCACAGATACGCAGTATTTT,CAWSLLAGPTDTQYF
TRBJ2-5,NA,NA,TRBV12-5,TGTGCTAGTGGTTTGGGGCTACAGGAGACCCAGTACTTC,CASGLGLQETQYF
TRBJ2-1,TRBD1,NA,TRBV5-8,TGTGCCAGCAGCTCGACAGGGATCTACAATGAGCAGTTCTTC,CASSSTGIYNEQFF
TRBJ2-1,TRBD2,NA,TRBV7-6,TGTGCCAGCAGCTTGGCTAGCGGTGAATACAATGAGCAGTTCTTC,CASSLASGEYNEQFF
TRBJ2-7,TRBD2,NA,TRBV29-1,TGCAGCGTCCCTAGCGGATCCTACGAGCAGTACTTC,CSVPSGSYEQYF
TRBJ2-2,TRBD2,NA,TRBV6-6,TGTGCCAGCATCACCGAGCGGGGGCCCGACACCGGGGAGCTGTTTTTT,CASITERGPDTGELFF
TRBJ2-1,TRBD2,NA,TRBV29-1,TGCAGCGTTGAGTCTAGCGGGAGGCCTCATGAGCAGTTCTTC,CSVESSGRPHEQFF
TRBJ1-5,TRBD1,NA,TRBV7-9,TGTGCCAGCAGCTTAGGGGAGGGACAGGGAAGGCAGCCCCAGCATTTT,CASSLGEGQGRQPQHF
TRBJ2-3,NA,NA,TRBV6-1,TGTGCCAGCAGTGAGGCCCGAGATACGCAGTATTTT,CASSEARDTQYF
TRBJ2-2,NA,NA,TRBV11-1,TGTGCCAGCAGCTTAGCGCCGGACTTACGCGGGGAGCTGTTTTTT,CASSLAPDLRGELFF
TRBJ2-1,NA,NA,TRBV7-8,TGTGCCAGCAGCCCGCTGCAATTGAACTACGTGGCCTCAACTAACAATGAGCAGTTCTTC,CASSPLQLNYVASTNNEQFF
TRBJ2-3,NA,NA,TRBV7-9,TGTGCCAGCAGCTACTCCACAGGGGAGGCAGATACGCAGTATTTT,CASSYSTGEADTQYF
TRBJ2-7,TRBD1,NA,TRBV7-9,TGTGCCAGCAGCTTAGGTCAGGGGGCACACGAGCAGTACTTC,CASSLGQGAHEQYF
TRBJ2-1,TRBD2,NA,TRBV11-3,TGTGCCAGCAGCGCTTGGGGGGGTTACAATGAGCAGTTCTTC,CASSAWGGYNEQFF
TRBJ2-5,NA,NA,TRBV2,TGTGCCAGCAGTGAAGAGACAGGGAGGGGGACACAAGAGACCCAGTACTTC,CASSEETGRGTQETQYF
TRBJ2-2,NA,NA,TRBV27,TGTGCCAGCAGCCTGGGCAGGGCCGGGGAGCTGTTTTTT,CASSLGRAGELFF
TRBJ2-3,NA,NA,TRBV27,TGTGCCAGCAGTTTCAGAGAACCTCTGACAGATACGCAGTATTTT,CASSFREPLTDTQYF
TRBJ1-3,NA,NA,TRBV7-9,TGTGCCAGCAGCTTAGCAGGCGCCTGGGACACCATATATTTT,CASSLAGAWDTIYF
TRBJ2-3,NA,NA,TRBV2,TGTGCCAGCAGTTGGTGGGATACGCAGTATTTT,CASSWWDTQYF
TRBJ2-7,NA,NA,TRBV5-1,TGCGCCAGCAGCCAACGACCGGGACTCATCTACGAGCAGTACTTC,CASSQRPGLIYEQYF
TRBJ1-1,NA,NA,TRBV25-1,TGTGCCAGCCGATGGACAGAGAACACTGAAGCTTTCTTT,CASRWTENTEAFF
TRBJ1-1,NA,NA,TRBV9,TGTGCCAGCAGCGTAGCTTGGCAGATGAACACTGAAGCTTTCTTT,CASSVAWQMNTEAFF
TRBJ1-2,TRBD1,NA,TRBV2,TGTGCCAGCAGTGAACCGGGACAGCCTAACTATGGCTACACCTTC,CASSEPGQPNYGYTF
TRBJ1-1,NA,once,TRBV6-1,TGTGCCAGCAGTGAAATAGGGGTGGATGAAGCTTTCTTT,CASSEIGVDEAFF
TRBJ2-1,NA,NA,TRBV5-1,TGCGCCAGCAGCTTGGTAGGAGGGCGAAATGAGCAGTTCTTC,CASSLVGGRNEQFF
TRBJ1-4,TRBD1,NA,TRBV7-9,TGTGCCAGCAGCCGGACAGGGATAGGTGAAAAACTGTTTTTT,CASSRTGIGEKLFF
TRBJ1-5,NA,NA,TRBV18,TGTGCCAGCTCACCTCGGGAAGCTGTCCCGTTTCAGCCCCAGCATTTT,CASSPREAVPFQPQHF
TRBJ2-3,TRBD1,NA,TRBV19,TGTGCCAGTAGTAACCGGGACAGGGTCACAGATACGCAGTATTTT,CASSNRDRVTDTQYF
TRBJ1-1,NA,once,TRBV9,TGTGCCAGCAGCGTAGGGGGGCCTGAAGCTTTCTTT,CASSVGGPEAFF
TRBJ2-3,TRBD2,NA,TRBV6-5,TGTGCCAGCAGTTACTTAGCGGGAGGTACAGATACGCAGTATTTT,CASSYLAGGTDTQYF
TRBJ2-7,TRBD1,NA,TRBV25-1,TGTGCCAGTTCCTATGGACAGGGAGGATACGAGCAGTACTTC,CASSYGQGGYEQYF
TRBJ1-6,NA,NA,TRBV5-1,TGCGCCAGCAGCTCAGCCGACAGCCAACTTTCACCCCTCCACTTT,CASSSADSQLSPLHF
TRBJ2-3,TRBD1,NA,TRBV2,TGTGCCAGCAGTGAAGGACAGGGTGGAGCAGATACGCAGTATTTT,CASSEGQGGADTQYF
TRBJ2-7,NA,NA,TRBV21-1,TGTGCCAGCAGCAACCGGGACAGATACTACGAGCAGTACTTC,CASSNRDRYYEQYF
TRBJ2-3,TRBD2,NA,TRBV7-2,TGTGCCAGCAGCTTAGTGGGAGGGACAGATACGCAGTATTTT,CASSLVGGTDTQYF
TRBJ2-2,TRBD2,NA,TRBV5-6,TGTGCCAGCAGCTTCGGGACTAGATCGACCGGGGAGCTGTTTTTT,CASSFGTRSTGELFF